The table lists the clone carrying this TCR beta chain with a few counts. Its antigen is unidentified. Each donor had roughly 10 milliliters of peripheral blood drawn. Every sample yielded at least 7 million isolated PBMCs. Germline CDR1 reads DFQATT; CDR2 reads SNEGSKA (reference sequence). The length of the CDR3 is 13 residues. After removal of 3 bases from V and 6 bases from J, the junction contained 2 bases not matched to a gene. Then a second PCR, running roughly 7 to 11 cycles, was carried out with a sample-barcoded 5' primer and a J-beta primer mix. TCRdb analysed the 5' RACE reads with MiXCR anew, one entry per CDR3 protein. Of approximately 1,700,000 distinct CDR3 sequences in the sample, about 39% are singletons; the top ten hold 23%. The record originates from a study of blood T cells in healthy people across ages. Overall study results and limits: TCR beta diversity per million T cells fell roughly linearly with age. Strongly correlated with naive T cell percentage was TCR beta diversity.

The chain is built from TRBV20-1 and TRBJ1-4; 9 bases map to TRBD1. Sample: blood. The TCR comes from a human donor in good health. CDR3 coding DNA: TGCAGTGCTAGTCGGACAGGGGATGAAAAACTGTTTTTT. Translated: CSASRTGDEKLFF.